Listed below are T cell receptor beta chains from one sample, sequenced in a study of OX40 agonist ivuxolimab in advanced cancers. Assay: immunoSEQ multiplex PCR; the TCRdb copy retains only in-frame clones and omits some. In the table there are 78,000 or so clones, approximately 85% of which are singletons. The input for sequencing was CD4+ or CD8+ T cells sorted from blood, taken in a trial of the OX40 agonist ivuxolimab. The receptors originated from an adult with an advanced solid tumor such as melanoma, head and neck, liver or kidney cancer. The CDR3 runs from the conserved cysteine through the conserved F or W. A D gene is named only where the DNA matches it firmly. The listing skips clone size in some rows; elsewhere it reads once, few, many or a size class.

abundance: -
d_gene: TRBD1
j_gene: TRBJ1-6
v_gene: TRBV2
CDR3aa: CASRKSDRGDYSPLHF
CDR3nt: TGTGCCAGCAGAAAATCAGACAGGGGCGATTATTCACCCCTCCACTTT

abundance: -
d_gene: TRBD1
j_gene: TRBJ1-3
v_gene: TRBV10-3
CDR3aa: CAIRQGADSGNTIYF
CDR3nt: TGTGCCATCAGGCAGGGGGCCGACTCTGGAAACACCATATATTTT

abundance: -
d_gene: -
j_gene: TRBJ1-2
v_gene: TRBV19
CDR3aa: CASQGDGRSYGYTF
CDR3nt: TGTGCCAGTCAGGGCGACGGACGGAGCTATGGCTACACCTTC

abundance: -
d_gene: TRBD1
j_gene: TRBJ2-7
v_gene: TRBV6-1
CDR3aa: CASNIRGTGVYEQYF
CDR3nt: TGTGCCAGCAATATACGGGGGACAGGGGTGTACGAGCAGTACTTC

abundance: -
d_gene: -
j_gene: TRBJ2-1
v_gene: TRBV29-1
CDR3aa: CSVGVGSGEQFF
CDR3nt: TGCAGCGTTGGGGTTGGGTCGGGTGAGCAGTTCTTC

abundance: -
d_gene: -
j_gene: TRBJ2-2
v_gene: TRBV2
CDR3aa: CASSFSGHNTGELFF
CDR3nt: TGTGCCAGCAGTTTTTCAGGTCATAACACCGGGGAGCTGTTTTTT

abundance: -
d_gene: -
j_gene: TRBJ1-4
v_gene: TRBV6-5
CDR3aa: CASSYRDNEKLFF
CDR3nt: TGTGCCAGCAGTTACCGCGATAATGAAAAACTGTTTTTT

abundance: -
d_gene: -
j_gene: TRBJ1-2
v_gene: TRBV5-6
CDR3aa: CASSLGTIGIDYGYTF
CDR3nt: TGTGCCAGCAGCTTGGGGACGATTGGTATAGACTATGGCTACACCTTC

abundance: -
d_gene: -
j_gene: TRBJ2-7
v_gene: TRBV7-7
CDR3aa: CASSLDHGDEQYF
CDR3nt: TGTGCTAGCAGCTTGGATCACGGAGACGAGCAGTACTTC

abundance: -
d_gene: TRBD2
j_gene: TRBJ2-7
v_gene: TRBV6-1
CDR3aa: CASQRGTYEQYF
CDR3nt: TGTGCCAGCCAGCGGGGCACCTACGAGCAGTACTTC

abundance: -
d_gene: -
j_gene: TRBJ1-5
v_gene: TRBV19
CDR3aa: CASSTAPDTQPQHF
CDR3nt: TGTGCCAGTAGTACAGCCCCAGACACTCAGCCCCAGCATTTT

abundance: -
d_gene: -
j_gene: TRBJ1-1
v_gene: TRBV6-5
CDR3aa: CASSYSRGAEAFF
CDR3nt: TGTGCCAGCAGTTACTCCCGTGGAGCTGAAGCTTTCTTT

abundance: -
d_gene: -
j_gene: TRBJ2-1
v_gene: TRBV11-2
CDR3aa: CASSLPGTSYNEQFF
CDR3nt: TGTGCCAGCAGCTTGCCCGGGACTTCCTACAATGAGCAGTTCTTC

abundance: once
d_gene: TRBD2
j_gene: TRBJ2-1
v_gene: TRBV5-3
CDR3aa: CARSPPPRTSGSSYNEQFF
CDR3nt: TGTGCCAGAAGCCCACCCCCCAGGACTAGCGGGAGCTCCTACAATGAGCAGTTCTTC

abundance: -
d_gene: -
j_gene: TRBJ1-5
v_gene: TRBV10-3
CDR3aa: CAISAEGAVNQPQHF
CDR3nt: TGTGCCATCAGTGCCGAAGGAGCGGTCAATCAGCCCCAGCATTTT

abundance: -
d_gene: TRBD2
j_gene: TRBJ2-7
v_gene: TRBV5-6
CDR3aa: CASSLIGGAQQGREQYF
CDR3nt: TGTGCCAGCAGCTTAATCGGGGGGGCCCAACAGGGAAGGGAGCAGTACTTC

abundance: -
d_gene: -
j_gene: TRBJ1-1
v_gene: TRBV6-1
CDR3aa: CASSENMNTEAFF
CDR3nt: TGTGCCAGCAGTGAAAATATGAACACTGAAGCTTTCTTT

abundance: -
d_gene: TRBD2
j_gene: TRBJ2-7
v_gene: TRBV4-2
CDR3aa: CASSQVSSGSSLAYEQYF
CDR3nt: TGTGCCAGCAGCCAAGTTTCTAGCGGGAGTTCATTGGCCTACGAGCAGTACTTC

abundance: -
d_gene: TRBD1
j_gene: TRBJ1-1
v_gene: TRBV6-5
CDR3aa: CASTYRGGNTEAFF
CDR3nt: TGTGCCAGCACCTACAGGGGGGGGAACACTGAAGCTTTCTTT

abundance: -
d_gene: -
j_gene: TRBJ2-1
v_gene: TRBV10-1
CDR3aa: CASSPLVYNEQFF
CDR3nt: TGCGCCAGCAGCCCCCTCGTCTACAATGAGCAGTTCTTC

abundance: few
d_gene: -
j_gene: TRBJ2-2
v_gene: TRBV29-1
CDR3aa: CSVGNGVQAGELFF
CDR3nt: TGCAGCGTTGGGAACGGAGTTCAAGCCGGGGAGCTGTTTTTT

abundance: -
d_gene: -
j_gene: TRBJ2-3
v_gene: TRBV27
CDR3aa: CAGRVGTDTQYF
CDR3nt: TGTGCCGGCAGGGTTGGCACAGATACGCAGTATTTT

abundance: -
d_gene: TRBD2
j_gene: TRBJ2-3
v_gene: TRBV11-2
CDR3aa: CASSLDISGTDTQYF
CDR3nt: TGTGCCAGCAGCTTAGACATTAGCGGGACAGATACGCAGTATTTT

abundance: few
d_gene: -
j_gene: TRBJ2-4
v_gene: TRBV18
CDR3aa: CASSPDSIVAKNIQYF
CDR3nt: TGTGCCAGCTCACCAGACAGTATCGTAGCCAAAAACATTCAGTACTTC

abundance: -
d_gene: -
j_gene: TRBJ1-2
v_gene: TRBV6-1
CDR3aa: CASNREAEVDGYTF
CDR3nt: TGTGCCAGCAACAGAGAAGCAGAAGTCGATGGCTACACCTTC

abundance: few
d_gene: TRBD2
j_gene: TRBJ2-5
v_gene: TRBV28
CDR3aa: CASSEAGGMQETQYF
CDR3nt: TGTGCCAGCAGTGAGGCGGGGGGAATGCAAGAGACCCAGTACTTC

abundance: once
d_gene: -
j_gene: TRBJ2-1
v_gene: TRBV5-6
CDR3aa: CASSWDNEQFF
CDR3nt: TGTGCCAGCAGCTGGGACAATGAGCAGTTCTTC

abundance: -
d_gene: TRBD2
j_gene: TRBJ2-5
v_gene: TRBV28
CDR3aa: CASSLPMAGGQQETQYF
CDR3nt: TGTGCCAGCAGCCTGCCTATGGCGGGAGGGCAACAAGAGACCCAGTACTTC

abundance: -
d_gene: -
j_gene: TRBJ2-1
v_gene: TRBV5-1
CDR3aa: CASSPDKRSSSYNEQFF
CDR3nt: TGCGCCAGCAGCCCGGACAAGCGGTCGAGCTCCTACAATGAGCAGTTCTTC